Here is one T cell receptor (beta chain) with its context. Its antigen is unidentified. The CDR3 is 13 residues long. V shed 6 bases and J shed 4 bases, with 10 bases lying between them. Germline V CDR1 and CDR2: SEHNR, FQNEAQ (reference sequence). Some clones are missing from TCRdb's copy, which holds only in-frame ones; the method was immunoSEQ multiplex PCR. This sample carries 16,000 or so clones, around 70% of them seen once, and the ten largest clones take less than 10%. This record belongs to a study of chemoradiotherapy in HPV16-positive cancers. General observations from the study: Non-HPV-specific T cells did not expand in tumors during treatment, whereas candidate HPV-specific clones and E7-related motifs did.

Source: tumor tissue, taken from a patient who underwent chemoradiotherapy. This TCR was sampled from a human donor with HPV-associated anogenital cancer. The chain couples TRBV7-9 to TRBJ2-1; D is ambiguous. CDR3 nucleotide sequence: TGTGCCAGCAGGCACGGGCTTTACAATGAGCAGTTCTTC. Amino acids: CASRHGLYNEQFF.